One T cell receptor (beta chain) is described in this entry. Its antigen remains unknown. The junction and the germline gene differ at one end; a read error may be behind it. Germline loops: CDR1 MNHNY, CDR2 SVGAGI (reference sequence). The CDR3 spans 15 residues. These data belong to a study of T cells in narcolepsy. The study's findings and limits: No autoreactive T cell clone sequences appeared in some memory CD4+ repertoires. Comparing one patient's CSF and blood CD4+ clonotypes highlighted HCRT- and TRIB2-specific autoreactive clonotypes. Autoreactive clonotypes reportedly recurred in blood of same and different patients, not controls.

Generated by immunoSEQ multiplex PCR, the TCRdb table keeps only in-frame clones and is missing some. There are 30,000 to 45,000 clones in the sample; under 85% occur only once, and 1.5% to 2% lies in the top ten. What was sequenced was CD45RA- memory CD4+ T cells from PBMCs. The chain combines TRBV6-6 with TRBJ1-1, with no clear D. The receptor was isolated from a human donor with narcolepsy. This CDR3 reads CSSSYSRALGGEAFF. In DNA, the CDR3 is TGTTCCAGCAGTTACTCTCGGGCGCTGGGAGGGGAAGCTTTCTTT.